This T cell receptor beta chain was recorded in a study of blood T cell repertoires in COVID-19. Study-level background: Spain, Italy and the United States supplied samples that represented acute and convalescent COVID-19. Sample material is recorded as cDNA or gDNA derived from T cells, B-cell-depleted T cells, or PBMCs.

V shed 6 bases and J 4 bases; nucleotides not matched to a gene: 8. The CDR3 totals 15 residues. CDR1 and CDR2 from the germline V gene are LGHDT and YNNKEL (reference sequence). Authors' analysis steps: Estimated nucleated cell counts came from reference gene primer amplification. Produced via immunoSEQ multiplex PCR; TCRdb's table is partial and in-frame only. V and J calls and clone size are given by that table; D and trimming were obtained from the DNA. The sample contains over 55,000 clones, around three quarters of which appear only once. The sample taken for sequencing was peripheral blood. This receptor was taken from a woman between 70 and 85 years old with acute or convalescent COVID-19. The genes are TRBV3-1 (or the pseudogene TRBV3-2) and TRBJ2-2; 7 bases agree with TRBD1. The CDR3 loop reads CASRPRGSATGELFF. The CDR3 region has the DNA TGTGCCAGCAGACCCAGGGGGAGTGCCACCGGGGAGCTGTTTTTT.